Listed below are T cell receptor beta chains from one sample, sequenced in a study of shared clonotypes between healthy human individuals. Assay: immunoSEQ multiplex PCR; the TCRdb copy retains only in-frame clones and omits some. Of 660,000 or so clones listed, around 96% are singletons. Sequenced: naive CD8+ T cells sorted from blood. All receptors derive from a woman aged 25 to 39 in good health. The CDR3 runs from the conserved cysteine through the conserved F or W. The D gene is left open where the match is weak. Size values are once, few and many counts, or a class for expanded clones, and some rows have none.

J,D,size,V,CDR3,DNA
TRBJ2-5,NA,NA,TRBV7-9,CASSLEARETVYF,TGTGCCAGCAGCTTGGAGGCCCGCGAGACGGTTTACTTC
TRBJ2-7,TRBD2,NA,TRBV6-5,CASSYTPGRDEQYF,TGTGCCAGCAGTTACACGCCAGGGAGGGACGAGCAGTACTTC
TRBJ2-3,NA,NA,TRBV4-1,CASSQGPPIDTQYF,TGCGCCAGCAGCCAAGGGCCGCCCATAGATACGCAGTATTTT
TRBJ2-2,TRBD2,NA,TRBV6-1,CASSEKQTSGIRGGELFF,TGTGCCAGCAGTGAAAAACAGACTAGCGGGATTAGGGGCGGGGAGCTGTTTTTT
TRBJ1-1,NA,NA,TRBV11-2,CASTGGGRAFF,TGTGCCAGCACGGGGGGCGGGCGAGCTTTCTTT
TRBJ2-1,TRBD1,NA,TRBV4-1,CASSRISRGQGYNEQFF,TGCGCCAGCAGCCGCATTTCACGGGGACAGGGTTACAATGAGCAGTTCTTC
TRBJ2-1,TRBD1,NA,TRBV7-3,CASSNPGQDGNEQFF,TGTGCCAGCAGCAATCCGGGACAGGATGGCAATGAGCAGTTCTTC
TRBJ2-1,TRBD2,NA,TRBV9,CASSVALAGSYNEQFF,TGTGCCAGCAGCGTAGCTCTAGCGGGCTCCTACAATGAGCAGTTCTTC
TRBJ1-5,NA,NA,TRBV13,CASSQGPTGQPQHF,TGTGCCAGCAGCCAGGGACCGACGGGGCAGCCCCAGCATTTT
TRBJ2-5,NA,NA,TRBV28,CASSWGETQYF,TGTGCCAGCAGTTGGGGGGAGACCCAGTACTTC
TRBJ2-7,NA,NA,TRBV4-1,CASSQDFGSFYEQYF,TGCGCCAGCAGCCAAGATTTCGGCAGCTTCTACGAGCAGTACTTC
TRBJ2-7,NA,NA,TRBV6-1,CASSDWGVPPPEQYF,TGTGCCAGCAGTGATTGGGGGGTACCCCCCCCCGAGCAGTACTTC
TRBJ2-7,NA,NA,TRBV27,CASSLSAGGSYEQYF,TGTGCCAGCAGTTTATCGGCAGGGGGGTCCTACGAGCAGTACTTC
TRBJ2-4,NA,NA,TRBV15,CATSRGPRFDKNIQYF,TGTGCCACCAGCAGAGGCCCGAGGTTTGACAAAAACATTCAGTACTTC
TRBJ1-1,NA,NA,TRBV28,CASRSTEAFF,TGTGCCAGCCGGTCCACTGAAGCTTTCTTT
TRBJ2-2,TRBD2,NA,TRBV5-6,CASRLRLAGGPNTGELFF,TGTGCCAGCAGGCTGCGACTAGCGGGAGGGCCGAACACCGGGGAGCTGTTTTTT
TRBJ2-7,NA,once,TRBV14,CASSQDHGPGWASEQYF,TGTGCCAGCAGCCAAGATCATGGCCCAGGGTGGGCTTCCGAGCAGTACTTC
TRBJ2-2,NA,once,TRBV27,CASSLMASANTGELFF,TGTGCCAGCAGTTTAATGGCTAGCGCGAACACCGGGGAGCTGTTTTTT
TRBJ2-7,NA,NA,TRBV7-9,CASSDSYEQYF,TGTGCCAGCAGCGACTCCTACGAGCAGTACTTC
TRBJ2-7,NA,NA,TRBV7-9,CASSSLAFEQYF,TGTGCCAGCAGCAGTCTAGCGTTCGAGCAGTACTTC
TRBJ2-7,NA,NA,TRBV4-1,CASSQDGGGTYEQYF,TGCGCCAGCAGCCAAGACGGCGGGGGCACCTACGAGCAGTACTTC
TRBJ2-1,NA,NA,TRBV5-8,CARTGSSWNEQFF,TGTGCCAGGACCGGGAGTAGCTGGAATGAGCAGTTCTTC
TRBJ1-2,TRBD1,NA,TRBV2,CASLWTGYGYTF,TGTGCCAGTCTGTGGACAGGGTATGGCTACACCTTC